The next 11 T cell receptor beta chains were all read from a single sample in a study of T cells in Graves' hyperthyroidism and ophthalmopathy. From RNA transcripts, TCR beta CDR3 regions were amplified. Primed by the HTBI set, a first-round RT-PCR was run on the TCR CDR3. TCRdb re-derived calls from the multiplex PCR reads in MiXCR, one entry per CDR3 protein. The sample includes about 760,000 distinct CDR3 sequences, about 35% seen only once; the top ten take roughly 30%. The specimen sequenced was blood. These TCRs come from a woman aged 40 to 49 with Graves' hyperthyroidism.

This clonotype was counted ten times or more. The chain recombines TRBV7-9 with TRBJ2-5, with D possibly being TRBD1 or TRBD2 (5 bases each). The V gene's germline CDR1 is SEHNR and CDR2 FQNEAQ (reference sequence). CDR3 size: 15 residues. V was clipped by 5 bases and J by 3 bases, with 16 bases between them. CDR3 loop: CASSTGGVREETQYF. The CDR3 nucleotides are TGTGCCAGCAGCACCGGAGGCGTCAGGGAAGAGACCCAGTACTTC.

The chain couples TRBV2 to TRBJ1-4, with D unclear. Trimming pared 9 bases from V and 2 bases from J, leaving 13 bases between. Germline assignment: CDR1 SNHLY and CDR2 FYNNEI. The CDR3 length is 14 residues. CDR3 protein: CASISPGTNEKLFF. For the CDR3, the DNA is TGTGCCAGTATATCTCCCGGGACTAATGAAAAACTGTTTTTT.

This clonotype was counted ten times or more. The J gene is TRBJ2-7, the V gene TRBV2; TRBD2 matches at 9 bases. Germline CDR1 and CDR2: SNHLY and FYNNEI. The CDR3 length is 14 residues. Trimming cost V 4 bases and J 6 bases; bases outside gene matches: 7. The CDR3 loop is CASSGGLAGLEQYF. The CDR3 DNA reads TGTGCCAGCAGTGGGGGGCTAGCGGGGCTCGAGCAGTACTTC.

The V call is TRBV7-2, the J call TRBJ2-3; D perhaps matches TRBD2 (5 bases). CDR3 length: 13 residues. Germline V lookup: CDR1 SGHTA, CDR2 FQGNSA. Trimming removed 4 bases from V and 2 bases from J, with 7 bases in between. The CDR3 DNA follows: TGTGCCAGCAGCTACCGGGACACAGATACGCAGTATTTT. It is translated as CASSYRDTDTQYF.

The rearrangement joins TRBV6-6 to TRBJ1-1; TRBD1 matches at 7 bases. Germline V gene data show CDR1 as MNHNY and CDR2 as SVGAGI (reference sequence). This CDR3 contains 14 residues. Losses at the gene ends were 10 bases for V and 2 bases for J; bases not matched to a gene: 10. In nucleotides, the CDR3 is TGTGCCATCAGGGGGACGGCAGACAACACTGAAGCTTTCTTT. Translating it yields CAIRGTADNTEAFF.

This clonotype was counted only a few times. V and J are TRBV5-1 and TRBJ1-1; D is unresolved. The germline V gene has CDR1 SGHRS and CDR2 YFSETQ. The CDR3 contains 12 residues. Trimming cost V 6 bases and J 4 bases, with 10 bases left between them. For the CDR3, the DNA is TGCGCCAGCAACGATCTGGGCACTGAAGCTTTCTTT. Its translation is CASNDLGTEAFF. Drawing the rest from reference TRBV5-1 and TRBJ1-1, the complete variable domain is KAGVTQTPRYLIKTRGQQVTLSCSPISGHRSVSWYQQTPGQGLQFLFEYFSETQRNKGNFPGRFSGRQFSNSRSEMNVSTLELGDSALYLCASNDLGTEAFFGQGTRLTVV.

In this sample, this clonotype turned up many times. The chain employs TRBV7-9 and TRBJ2-7, with 7 bases lining up with TRBD1. CDR3 length equals 16 residues. Germline V lookup: CDR1 SEHNR, CDR2 FQNEAQ (reference sequence). The V segment lost 5 bases and the J segment 0 bases; nucleotides outside the gene matches: 10. In DNA, the CDR3 is TGTGCCAGCAGCGACTCTAGGGGGCCCATCTCCTACGAGCAGTACTTC. Amino acid sequence: CASSDSRGPISYEQYF.

About this clonotype itself: One end of the junction does not line up with germline, which may come from a read error. The rearrangement joins TRBV5-5 to TRBJ1-3; 7 bases fit TRBD1. This CDR3 region has 14 residues. Germline V CDR1 and CDR2: SGHKS, YYEKEE (reference sequence). This CDR3 reads CASSLPGTEDTMYF. CDR3 DNA: TGTGCCAGCAGCTTGCCGGGGACAGAGGACACCATGTATTTT.

This chain uses TRBV4-3 with TRBJ1-2, with D unclear. The V gene's germline CDR1 is LGHNA and CDR2 YSLEER. Trimming took off 0 bases at V and 4 bases at J, with 12 bases between the two ends. The CDR3 totals 15 residues. DNA for the CDR3: TGCGCCAGCAGCCAAGATGGGCGGGGTGTCTATGGCTACACCTTC. Amino acids: CASSQDGRGVYGYTF.

This clonotype was observed a handful of times. The CDR3 protein is CASSIAAGEQYF. The CDR3 DNA reads TGTGCCAGTAGTATAGCCGCGGGGGAGCAGTACTTC. V and J are TRBV19 and TRBJ2-7; D might be TRBD2 (6 bases). Per the germline V gene, CDR1 is LNHDA and CDR2 is SQIVND (reference sequence). V lost 1 base to trimming and J lost 7 bases, with 8 bases between them. The CDR3 runs 12 residues.

On this clonotype itself: The junction shows a germline mismatch at one end, possibly a read error. The chain is built from TRBV29-1 and TRBJ2-7; TRBD1 is a possible D gene (6 bases). Germline V CDR1 and CDR2: SQVTM, ANQGSEA. The CDR3 contains 15 residues. CDR3: CAWRQTGIPSYEQYF. For the CDR3, the DNA is TGTGCCTGGAGACAAACAGGGATCCCCTCCTACGAGCAGTACTTC.